The 26 T cell receptor beta chains reported below all come from one sample, sequenced in a study of cytomegalovirus exposure and HLA in healthy donors. It was with 60 Vbeta and 13 Jbeta primers that the PCR ran. Generated by immunoSEQ multiplex PCR, the TCRdb table keeps only in-frame clones and is missing some. Found here are about 55,000 clones; the top ten clones hold about 9.2%. Sequencing used PBMCs. These TCRs come from a man aged 45-60 years in good health and CMV-seropositive.

This chain connects TRBV7-9 to TRBJ1-1, with D unclear. The germline V and J ends were trimmed by 1 base and 8 bases, with 8 bases remaining between them. Germline CDR1 and CDR2: SEHNR and FQNEAQ (reference sequence). The CDR3 loop spans 12 amino acids. The CDR3 sequence: CASSLEVREAFF. In nucleotides, the CDR3 is TGTGCCAGCAGCTTAGAAGTCAGGGAAGCTTTCTTT.

The chain's CDR3 is CASSEGAQNSPLHF. CDR3 DNA: TGTGCCAGCTCCGAGGGGGCGCAAAATTCACCCCTCCACTTT. This sequence joins TRBV18 and TRBJ1-6; the match to TRBD1 covers 7 bases. Germline V gene sequence: CDR1 KGHSH, CDR2 LQKENI. The length of the CDR3 is 14 residues. The ends lost 6 bases at V and 7 bases at J; junction bases unmatched: 6. Full variable domain (outside the CDR3, taken from reference TRBV18 and TRBJ1-6): NAGVMQNPRHLVRRRGQEARLRCSPMKGHSHVYWYRQLPEEGLKFMVYLQKENIIDESGMPKERFSAEFPKEGPSILRIQQVVRGDSAAYFCASSEGAQNSPLHFGNGTRLTVT.

This chain uses TRBV19 with TRBJ1-2; 7 nucleotides agree with TRBD1. Germline CDR1 LNHDA, CDR2 SQIVND (reference sequence). Trimming removed 4 bases from V and 4 bases from J; junction bases left unmatched: 6. CDR3 size: 14 residues. DNA of the CDR3: TGTGCCAGTAGTACTACAGGGGTCCTCTATGGCTACACCTTC. Protein product: CASSTTGVLYGYTF.

The chain uses TRBV5-1 and TRBJ2-5; TRBD1 aligns across 8 bases. The CDR3 runs 15 residues. The germline V gene has CDR1 SGHRS and CDR2 YFSETQ. The J segment lost 5 bases and the V segment lost 4 bases, leaving 10 bases of the junction unmatched. The CDR3, as DNA: TGCGCCAGCAGCAGCGGACAGGGACGGTGGGAGACCCAGTACTTC. Translated, it gives CASSSGQGRWETQYF.

The gene calls are TRBV7-3 and TRBJ2-5; D possibly corresponds to TRBD2 (6 bases). V lost 8 bases, J lost 3 bases, and 13 bases lay in between. Germline V CDR1 and CDR2: SGHTA, FQGTGA. This CDR3 has 13 residues. For the CDR3, the DNA is TGTGCCAGCTCTGCCCGGAGGGAAGAGACCCAGTACTTC. Translated, it gives CASSARREETQYF.

The chain links TRBV6-5 to TRBJ1-2, with TRBD1 matching 10 bases. CDR1 MNHEY and CDR2 SVGAGI come from the germline V gene. V gave up 4 bases and J gave up 8 bases; unmatched junction bases: 4. This CDR3 spans 13 amino acids. In DNA form, the CDR3 reads TGTGCCAGCAGTTGGGACAGGGGTGGAGGCTACACCTTC. Its translation: CASSWDRGGGYTF.

The CDR3, as DNA: TGTGCCAGTAGTTCCGGGGGGACCTATGGCTACACCTTC. Translation: CASSSGGTYGYTF. V and J are TRBV19 and TRBJ1-2; the D gene is possibly TRBD1 (5 bases). The CDR3 spans 13 residues. Trimming took 5 bases from V and 4 from J, leaving 11 bases between them. CDR1 and CDR2 (germline): LNHDA, SQIVND (reference sequence).

The chain recombines TRBV5-4 with TRBJ2-7; TRBD1 agrees at 8 bases. This CDR3 has 14 amino acids. With V trimmed by 4 bases and J by 1 base, 4 bases remained unmatched. Germline assignment: CDR1 SGHNT and CDR2 YYREEE (reference sequence). This CDR3 reads CASSPRTGSYEQYF. Here the CDR3 DNA reads TGTGCCAGCAGCCCTCGGACAGGGTCCTACGAGCAGTACTTC.

The chain couples TRBV28 to TRBJ2-7, with a tentative D call TRBD2 (5 bases). V lost 6 bases to trimming and J lost 0 bases, with 18 bases between them. From germline, CDR1 is MDHEN and CDR2 SYDVKM. The CDR3 spans 16 residues. Written as DNA, the CDR3 is TGTGCCAGCAGCCCTACCACTAGGCTATTCTCCTACGAGCAGTACTTC. It codes for CASSPTTRLFSYEQYF. The entire variable domain, with the rest obtained from reference TRBV28 and TRBJ2-7, is as follows: DVKVTQSSRYLVKRTGEKVFLECVQDMDHENMFWYRQDPGLGLRLIYFSYDVKMKEKGDIPEGYSVSREKKERFSLILESASTNQTSMYLCASSPTTRLFSYEQYFGPGTRLTVT.

This chain links TRBV7-8 with TRBJ2-7; D uncertain. Germline-derived CDR1 and CDR2 are SGHVS and FQNEAQ. Trimming left V 1 base short and J 5 bases short, with 12 bases between. The CDR3 extends over 14 amino acids. CDR3 in amino acids: CASSLDLSVHEQYF. The CDR3 region has the DNA TGTGCCAGCAGCTTAGACTTATCGGTCCACGAGCAGTACTTC.

The CDR3 DNA reads TGTGCCAGCAGCCCGCCAGGCCTAGCGGGAGTGGAGACCCAGTACTTC. It codes for CASSPPGLAGVETQYF. V usage is TRBV7-2 and J usage is TRBJ2-5; 10 positions agree with TRBD2. The J segment lost 5 bases and the V segment lost 5 bases, leaving 11 bases of the junction unmatched. Germline V CDR1 and CDR2: SGHTA, FQGNSA. The CDR3 spans 16 residues.

V gene TRBV6-4 combines with J gene TRBJ1-1; 9 bases match TRBD1. Germline V gene lookup returns CDR1 MRHNA and CDR2 SNTAGT. Losses at the gene ends were 3 bases for V and 3 bases for J; bases not matched to a gene: 5. The CDR3 runs to 15 residues. The CDR3 here is CASSERQGGYTEAFF. CDR3 bases: TGTGCCAGCAGTGAGAGACAGGGGGGATACACTGAAGCTTTCTTT.

About this clone: Other nucleotide sequences from this sample produce the same CDR3. In nucleotides, the CDR3 is TGCAGCGTTGAAAAGCTTTTAATGTTCTTC. Protein product: CSVEKLLMFF. This chain links TRBV29-1 with TRBJ2-1, with no clear D. Per germline, CDR1 SQVTM and CDR2 ANQGSEA. The CDR3 covers 10 residues. Trimming took 2 bases from V and 15 from J, leaving 11 bases between them.

The DNA for the CDR3 is TGTGCCAGCAGCCCCGGGGGGGCCAACTACAATGAGCAGTTCTTC. This gives the protein CASSPGGANYNEQFF. V is TRBV7-6 and J is TRBJ2-1; TRBD2 matches 8 bases. Trimming took 5 bases from V and 3 from J; bases not matched to a gene: 6. Germline CDR1 SGHVS, CDR2 FNYEAQ. There are 15 residues in the CDR3.

The V and J genes are TRBV7-2 and TRBJ2-3, with D uncertain. The length of the CDR3 is 14 residues. Deletions cut 2 bases from V and 1 base from J, with 7 bases between. Germline V gene sequence: CDR1 SGHTA, CDR2 FQGNSA. CDR3 DNA sequence: TGTGCCAGCAGCTTATTAGCCGGCACAGATACGCAGTATTTT. This translates into CASSLLAGTDTQYF.

The chain joins TRBV4-2 to TRBJ1-2; no definite D call. Trimming stripped 0 bases from V and 9 bases from J, with 14 bases between. CDR1 and CDR2 from the germline V gene are LGHNA and YNFKEQ. The CDR3 has 14 amino acids. The CDR3 DNA reads TGTGCCAGCAGCCAAGAAGTCGGTTCGATTCGCTACACCTTC. This encodes CASSQEVGSIRYTF.

This chain uses TRBV4-3 with TRBJ2-7; 10 bases are shared with TRBD1. This CDR3 spans 16 amino acids. Germline V gene data show CDR1 as LGHNA and CDR2 as YSLEER. V trimming: 2 bases; J trimming: 7 bases; junction bases outside the gene matches: 11. This chain's CDR3 is CASSQYRDRGFEEQYF. The CDR3 DNA reads TGCGCCAGCAGCCAATACCGGGACAGGGGATTTGAAGAGCAGTACTTC.

This sequence joins TRBV5-8 and TRBJ1-4; D is perhaps TRBD1 (6 bases). CDR1 and CDR2 from the germline V gene are SGHTS and YDEGEE. The V gene lost 1 base and the J gene lost 8 bases, with 15 bases spanning the gap. The CDR3 loop spans 15 amino acids. The CDR3 here is CASSLRRGGGEKLFF. Here the CDR3 DNA reads TGTGCCAGCAGCTTGCGCAGGGGCGGTGGGGAAAAACTGTTTTTT.

The rearrangement joins TRBV12-5 to TRBJ2-7; possible D gene TRBD2, 5 bases. V was cut by 0 bases and J by 2 bases, with 14 bases left in between. CDR1 and CDR2 (germline): LGHNT, FRNRAP. The CDR3 has 16 residues. As DNA, the CDR3 is TGTGCTAGTGGTTTGGTGACGGGATCAAAGGCCTACGAGCAGTACTTC. Its translation: CASGLVTGSKAYEQYF.

The chain joins TRBV4-3 to TRBJ2-7, with D perhaps TRBD1 (6 bases). V lost 3 bases and J 4 bases, leaving 13 bases between the germline ends. The CDR3 is made up of 14 amino acids. Germline values: CDR1 LGHNA, CDR2 YSLEER. In nucleotides, the CDR3 is TGCGCCAGCAGCCAGACCGGGACATCTTACGAGCAGTACTTC. Its translation: CASSQTGTSYEQYF.

The J gene is TRBJ1-1, the V gene TRBV5-1; 8 bases match TRBD1. After removal of 4 bases from V and 11 bases from J, the junction contained 19 bases not matched to a gene. The V gene's germline CDR1 is SGHRS and CDR2 YFSETQ. This CDR3 has 16 residues. The DNA for the CDR3 is TGCGCCAGCAGCAACGGACAGGGAGTATCGATAACGGGGGCTTTCTTT. Protein: CASSNGQGVSITGAFF.

The J gene is TRBJ2-3, the V gene TRBV7-2, with 10 bases identical to TRBD2. The CDR3 sequence is 16 residues long. Germline V lookup: CDR1 SGHTA, CDR2 FQGNSA. V lost 1 base to trimming and J lost 3 bases; unmatched junction nucleotides: 4. As DNA, the CDR3 is TGTGCCAGCAGCTTAGACGTAGCGGGAGGAACAGATACGCAGTATTTT. Translating gives CASSLDVAGGTDTQYF.

This chain links TRBV29-1 with TRBJ1-1; D not certain. V was pared by 7 bases and J by 0 bases, with 18 bases between. The CDR3 loop spans 15 amino acids. CDR1 is SQVTM, CDR2 ANQGSEA, per germline. CDR3 residues: CSAAAGANMNTEAFF. CDR3 sequence (DNA): TGCAGCGCGGCTGCGGGTGCGAACATGAACACTGAAGCTTTCTTT. The full variable domain, its missing parts supplied by reference TRBV29-1 and TRBJ1-1, is SAVISQKPSRDICQRGTSLTIQCQVDSQVTMMFWYRQQPGQSLTLIATANQGSEATYESGFVIDKFPISRPNLTFSTLTVSNMSPEDSSIYLCSAAAGANMNTEAFFGQGTRLTVV.

The J gene is TRBJ1-6, the V gene TRBV4-1; D gene uncertain. From germline, CDR1 is MGHRA and CDR2 YSYEKL. CDR3 length: 15 residues. The V gene lost 0 bases and the J gene lost 7 bases, with 10 bases spanning the gap. The CDR3 region is CASSQDGLTNSPLHF. CDR3 coding DNA: TGCGCCAGCAGCCAAGATGGGCTGACCAATTCACCCCTCCACTTT.

The chain couples TRBV18 to TRBJ2-7; tentative D call: TRBD1 (7 bases). The CDR3 extends over 15 amino acids. V gave up 0 bases and J gave up 5 bases, with 14 bases separating them. CDR1 KGHSH and CDR2 LQKENI come from the germline V gene. The CDR3 DNA reads as TGTGCCAGCTCACCACCGATCAGGGGGGAGAACGAGCAGTACTTC. As protein: CASSPPIRGENEQYF.

V usage is TRBV4-2 and J usage is TRBJ1-4; no clear D gene. Germline V lookup: CDR1 LGHNA, CDR2 YNFKEQ. V was clipped by 3 bases and J by 5 bases, with 7 bases between them. This CDR3 is 13 amino acids long. CDR3 DNA sequence: TGTGCCAGCAGCCAGAGAAAGAATGAAAAACTGTTTTTT. Its protein is CASSQRKNEKLFF.